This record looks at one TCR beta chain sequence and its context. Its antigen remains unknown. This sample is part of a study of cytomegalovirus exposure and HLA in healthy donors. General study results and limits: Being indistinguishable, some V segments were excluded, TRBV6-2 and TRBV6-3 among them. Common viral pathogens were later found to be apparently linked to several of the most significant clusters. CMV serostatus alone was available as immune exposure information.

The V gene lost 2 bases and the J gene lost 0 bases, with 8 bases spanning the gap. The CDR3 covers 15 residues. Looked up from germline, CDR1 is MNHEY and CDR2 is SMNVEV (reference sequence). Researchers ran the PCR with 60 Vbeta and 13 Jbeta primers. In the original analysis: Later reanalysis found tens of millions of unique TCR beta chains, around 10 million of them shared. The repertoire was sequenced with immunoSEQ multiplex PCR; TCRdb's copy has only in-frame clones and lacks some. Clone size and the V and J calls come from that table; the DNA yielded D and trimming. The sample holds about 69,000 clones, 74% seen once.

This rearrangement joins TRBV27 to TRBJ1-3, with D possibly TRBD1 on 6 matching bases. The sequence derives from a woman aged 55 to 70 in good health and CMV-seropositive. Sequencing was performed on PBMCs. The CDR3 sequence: CASSLNRASGNTIYF. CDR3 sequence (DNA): TGTGCCAGCAGTTTAAACAGGGCCTCTGGAAACACCATATATTTT.